The clone carrying this T cell receptor (beta chain) has only a few counts. Its target is not known. The sample is drawn from a study of blood T cells in healthy people across ages. Whole-study results and caveats: Investigators viewed diversity estimates from one million T cells as underestimates, the study reported.

Primed by a sample-barcoded 5' primer and a J-beta primer mix, a second PCR proceeded for about 6 to 12 cycles. Every sample produced at least 2.5 million CDR3-containing paired-end reads. TCRdb re-called the 5' RACE reads through MiXCR, storing one row per CDR3 protein. The table has more than 750,000 distinct CDR3 sequences, 29% seen once. The same sample was also used in a study of T cells of mothers and their children.

Material: blood. This sequence was found in a woman aged 35 to 49 in good health.

The CDR3 bases are TGTGCCAGCAGCCCTCAGACCAGGGCTAACTATGGCTACACCTTC. It is translated as CASSPQTRANYGYTF. This chain links TRBV11-2 with TRBJ1-2; TRBD1 might be the D (5 bases). This CDR3 is 15 amino acids long. The germline V and J ends were trimmed by 5 bases and 0 bases, with 13 bases remaining between them. Germline CDR1 and CDR2: SGHAT and FQNNGV.